The sequence of this T cell receptor (beta chain) was determined in a study of beta chain features in type 1 diabetes (dated by TCRdb to between 2017 and 2018). Background on the whole study: Patients and healthy donors did not differ in mean age, gender distribution, total cell number or subset yield. A total of about 99,000,000 sorted cells were examined across all samples, and RNA yield correlated strongly with the number of cells per subset. The study compared TCRB repertoires of sorted circulating CD4+ T cell subsets between recently diagnosed type 1 diabetes patients and matched healthy donors. Regulatory and stem cell-like memory subsets were isolated from only 8 patients and about 8 healthy donors, whereas naive and central memory subsets came from all 28 donors. Overall results and qualifications from the work: At VDJ recombination sites, type 1 diabetes patients had fewer insertions and more deleted nucleotides, which implies abnormalities in thymic rearrangement. Because cDNA rather than genomic DNA was sequenced, highly expressing activated cells could have been over-represented, although no difference in activation and CD3 levels was found between groups. Type 1 diabetes patients showed a moderate but significant shortening of TCRB CDR3 length in all four CD4+ subsets. The naive, central memory and regulatory TCRB repertoires appeared to resemble one another more closely among patients than among healthy donors. Shorter templates might have been favored by PCR, but patient and control samples were amplified and corrected together, so both groups would have been affected equally by any skew. HLA sub-analyses involved small numbers of individuals, so any influence of HLA type on TCRB rearrangement remained unresolved.

Each donor gave one peripheral blood draw, approximately 110 mL on average, collected into heparinised tubes. A BD FACSAria II was used to sort naive, central memory, regulatory and stem cell-like memory CD4+ T cells with a panel that included CD45RO, CCR7, CD25, CD127, CD95 and CD27. All sorted populations exceeded 95% purity. Right away, PBMCs were isolated by Lymphoprep density gradient centrifugation and were stained directly, with no culture step. To minimize batch effects, samples were stained and sorted in pairs, one healthy donor with one patient per experiment. Trimmed from V: 3 bases; trimmed from J: 3 bases; junction bases lacking a gene match: 8. The cysteine opens and the phenylalanine closes a CDR3 of 15 amino acids. The DNA shown is the 45-base CDR3, in frame from base 1. Taken from the germline V gene (reference sequence), the CDR1 and CDR2 loops are SGHKS and YYEKEE. The High Capacity cDNA Reverse Transcription Kit was used to reverse transcribe all of the isolated RNA, meaning that expressed TCRB transcripts were what got sequenced. Deep immunoSEQ sequencing was performed on naive, central memory and regulatory T cell samples, with an average of around 3.5 million total reads per sample. After sorted cells were lysed in RLT buffer, RNA was extracted with DNase-treated RNeasy Micro or Mini kits, with the choice depending on cell number. To prevent cross-contamination, every cell subset was processed on its own, while patient and healthy donor samples were processed together. The immunoSEQ multiplex PCR was used to amplify TCRB sequences from cDNA, generating 87-bp fragments that spanned the CDR3 region. The amplicons were sequenced using the Illumina HiSeq platform. In the source study's methods: PCR bias was corrected computationally using synthetic template baselines, and reads within Hamming distance 2 were collapsed, with unmergeable singletons discarded. Reads were aligned to IMGT to assign V, D and J genes, CDR3 length, and insertions or deletions at six rearrangement sites. Within each subset, clonotype counts were normalized to the number of sorted cells before true diversity and Gini coefficients were calculated with the tcR R package. The overlap coefficient, calculated on TCRB nucleotide sequences, was used to quantify repertoire sharing. Out-of-frame TCRB sequences from naive cells were analyzed to stand in for the pre-selection repertoire. The clones in this table, taken by TCRdb from immuneACCESS, are in-frame only. Not every clone is retained; where verified, under half of the shortfall comes from an unresolved V gene, and the cause of the rest is unknown. V and J calls and clone size are given by that table; D and trimming were obtained from the DNA. Recorded for this sample are about 360,000 clones; around 13% of them occurred a single time. The ten largest clones capture 0.01% of the sample.

Concerning this clone: The antigen this receptor binds is unknown. Nothing much larger sits one base from this clone, and base qualities are not available.

The source is a woman aged 18-30 years with type 1 diabetes. Here the chain combines TRBV5-5 and TRBJ2-5; TRBD2 matches 7 bases in the middle. Sequencing used naive CD4+ T cells from blood. Taken with the paper, the label for cell subset or site translates to: true naive CD4+ T cells. CDR3 region: CASSSPPGGKETQYF. The DNA is TGTGCCAGCAGCTCCCCCCCCGGGGGGAAAGAGACCCAGTACTTC.